This TCR beta chain emerged from a study of OX40 agonist ivuxolimab in advanced cancers. Study-wide background: Every 2 weeks, patients received ivuxolimab intravenously, dosed at 0.01 to 10 mg/kg.

Study-wide results and caveats: Clonal expansion was seen in CD4+ and CD8+ blood T cells by week 6 at 0.1 to 3.0 mg/kg.

This CDR3 comprises 12 residues. V lost 2 bases, J lost 6 bases, and 5 bases lay in between. Germline V gene sequence: CDR1 ENHRY, CDR2 SYGVKD. A note on this clone: What it binds is not known.

Patients were excluded for autoimmune disease history or systemic immunosuppression. The data were produced by immunoSEQ multiplex PCR, yet TCRdb's version contains in-frame clones alone and is incomplete. This sample has 100,000 to 150,000 clones, with less than 95% found just once. The V call is TRBV10-3, the J call TRBJ2-1; D is ambiguous. Sequenced here: CD4+ or CD8+ T cells sorted from blood, sampled in a trial of the OX40 agonist ivuxolimab. The clonotype comes from an adult with an advanced solid tumor such as melanoma, head and neck, liver or kidney cancer. The CDR3: CAISENRNEQFF. DNA of the CDR3: TGTGCCATCAGTGAGAACCGCAATGAGCAGTTCTTC.